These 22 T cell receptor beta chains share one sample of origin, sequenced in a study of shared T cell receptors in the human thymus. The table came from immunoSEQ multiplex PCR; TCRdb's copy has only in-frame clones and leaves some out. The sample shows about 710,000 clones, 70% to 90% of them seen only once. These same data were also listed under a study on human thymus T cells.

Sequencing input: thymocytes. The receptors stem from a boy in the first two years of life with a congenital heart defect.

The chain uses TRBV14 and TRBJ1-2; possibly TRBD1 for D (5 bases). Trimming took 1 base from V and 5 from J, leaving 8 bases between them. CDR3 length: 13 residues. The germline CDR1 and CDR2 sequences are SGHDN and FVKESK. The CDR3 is CASSQAGGYGYTF. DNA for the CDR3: TGTGCCAGCAGCCAAGCCGGGGGGTATGGCTACACCTTC.

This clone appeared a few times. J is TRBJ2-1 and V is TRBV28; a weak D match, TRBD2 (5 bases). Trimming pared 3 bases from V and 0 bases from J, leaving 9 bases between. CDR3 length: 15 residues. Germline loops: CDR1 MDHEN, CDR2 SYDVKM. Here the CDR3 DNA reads TGTGCCAGCAGTTTCCAGCGGAGCTCCTACAATGAGCAGTTCTTC. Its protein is CASSFQRSSYNEQFF.

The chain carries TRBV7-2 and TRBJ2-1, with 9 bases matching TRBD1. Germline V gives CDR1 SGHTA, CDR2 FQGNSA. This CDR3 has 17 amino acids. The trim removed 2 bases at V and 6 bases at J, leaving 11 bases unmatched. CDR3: CASSLYSPTGGGNEQFF. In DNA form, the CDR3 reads TGTGCCAGCAGCTTATACAGCCCGACAGGGGGGGGCAATGAGCAGTTCTTC. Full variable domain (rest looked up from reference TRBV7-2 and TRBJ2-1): GAGVSQSPSNKVTEKGKDVELRCDPISGHTALYWYRQSLGQGLEFLIYFQGNSAPDKSGLPSDRFSAERTGGSVSTLTIQRTQQEDSAVYLCASSLYSPTGGGNEQFFGPGTRLTVL.

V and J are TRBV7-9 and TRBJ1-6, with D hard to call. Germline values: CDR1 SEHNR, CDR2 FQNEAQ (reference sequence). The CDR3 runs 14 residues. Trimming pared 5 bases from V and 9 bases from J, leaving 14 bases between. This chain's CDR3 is CASSLQRTGSPLHF. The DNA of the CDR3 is TGTGCCAGCAGCCTACAACGGACTGGTTCACCCCTCCACTTT.

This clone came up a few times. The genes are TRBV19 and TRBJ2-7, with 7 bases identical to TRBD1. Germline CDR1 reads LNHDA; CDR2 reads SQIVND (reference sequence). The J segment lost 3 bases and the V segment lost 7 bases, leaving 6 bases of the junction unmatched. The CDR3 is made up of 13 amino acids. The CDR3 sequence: CASTSGGSYEQYF. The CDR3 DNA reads TGTGCCAGTACCTCAGGGGGTAGCTACGAGCAGTACTTC. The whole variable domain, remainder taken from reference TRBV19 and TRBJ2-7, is DGGITQSPKYLFRKEGQNVTLSCEQNLNHDAMYWYRQDPGQGLRLIYYSQIVNDFQKGDIAEGYSVSREKKESFPLTVTSAQKNPTAFYLCASTSGGSYEQYFGPGTRLTVT.

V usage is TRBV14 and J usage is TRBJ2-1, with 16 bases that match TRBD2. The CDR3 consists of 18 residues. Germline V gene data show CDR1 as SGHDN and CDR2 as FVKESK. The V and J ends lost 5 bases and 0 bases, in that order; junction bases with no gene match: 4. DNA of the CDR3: TGTGCCAGCAGCTCGGGACTAGCGGGAGGGGACTCCTACAATGAGCAGTTCTTC. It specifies CASSSGLAGGDSYNEQFF.

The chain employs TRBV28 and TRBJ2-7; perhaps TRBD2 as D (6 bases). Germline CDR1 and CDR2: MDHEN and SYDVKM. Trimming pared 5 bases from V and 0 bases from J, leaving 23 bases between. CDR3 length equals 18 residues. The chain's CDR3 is CASSHAGPPFLNSYEQYF. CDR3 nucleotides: TGTGCCAGCAGTCACGCGGGACCACCCTTCCTGAACTCCTACGAGCAGTACTTC.

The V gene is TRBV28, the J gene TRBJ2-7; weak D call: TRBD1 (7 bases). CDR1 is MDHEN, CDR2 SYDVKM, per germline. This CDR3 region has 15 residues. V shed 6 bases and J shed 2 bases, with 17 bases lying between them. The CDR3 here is CASRQDRDSTYEQYF. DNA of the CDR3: TGTGCCAGCAGACAAGACAGGGACTCCACCTACGAGCAGTACTTC. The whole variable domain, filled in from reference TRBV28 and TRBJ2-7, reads DVKVTQSSRYLVKRTGEKVFLECVQDMDHENMFWYRQDPGLGLRLIYFSYDVKMKEKGDIPEGYSVSREKKERFSLILESASTNQTSMYLCASRQDRDSTYEQYFGPGTRLTVT.

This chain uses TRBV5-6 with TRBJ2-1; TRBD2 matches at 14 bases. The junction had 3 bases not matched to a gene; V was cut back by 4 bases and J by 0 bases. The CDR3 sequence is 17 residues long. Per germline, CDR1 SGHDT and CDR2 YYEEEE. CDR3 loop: CASSPGLAGGSYNEQFF. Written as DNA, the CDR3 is TGTGCCAGCAGCCCCGGACTAGCGGGAGGCTCCTACAATGAGCAGTTCTTC.

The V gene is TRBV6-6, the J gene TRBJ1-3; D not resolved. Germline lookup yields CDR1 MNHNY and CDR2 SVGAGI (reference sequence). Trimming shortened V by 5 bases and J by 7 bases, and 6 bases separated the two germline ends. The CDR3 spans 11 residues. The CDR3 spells CASSQSNTIYF. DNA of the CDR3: TGTGCCAGCAGTCAAAGCAACACCATATATTTT.

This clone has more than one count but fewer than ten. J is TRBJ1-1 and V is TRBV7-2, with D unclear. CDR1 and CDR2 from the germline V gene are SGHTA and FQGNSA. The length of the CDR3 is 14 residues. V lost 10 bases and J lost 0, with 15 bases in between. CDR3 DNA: TGTGCCATAAAGCGGAGCAGAATGAACACTGAAGCTTTCTTT. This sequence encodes CAIKRSRMNTEAFF.

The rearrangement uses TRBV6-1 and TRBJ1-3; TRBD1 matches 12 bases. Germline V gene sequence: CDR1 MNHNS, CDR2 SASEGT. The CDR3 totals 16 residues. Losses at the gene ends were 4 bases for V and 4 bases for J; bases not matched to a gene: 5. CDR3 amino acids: CASSARDRGPGNTIYF. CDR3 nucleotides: TGTGCCAGCAGTGCCCGGGACAGGGGGCCCGGAAACACCATATATTTT.

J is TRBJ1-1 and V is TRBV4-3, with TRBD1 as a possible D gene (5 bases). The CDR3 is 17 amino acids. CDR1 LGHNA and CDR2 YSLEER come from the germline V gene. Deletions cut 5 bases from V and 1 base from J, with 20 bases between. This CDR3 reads CASSAGPGEGGNTEAFF. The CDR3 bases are TGCGCCAGCAGCGCTGGACCGGGGGAAGGAGGGAACACTGAAGCTTTCTTT.

The CDR3 protein is CASGQAGGKKLRYNEQFF. The CDR3 DNA reads as TGTGCCAGCGGACAAGCGGGAGGTAAAAAATTAAGGTACAATGAGCAGTTCTTC. The chain has TRBV25-1 and TRBJ2-1; 9 bases are shared with TRBD2. CDR3 size: 18 residues. J gave up 4 bases and V 8 bases, and 18 bases lay outside the gene matches. The germline CDR1 and CDR2 sequences are MGHDK and SYGVNS.

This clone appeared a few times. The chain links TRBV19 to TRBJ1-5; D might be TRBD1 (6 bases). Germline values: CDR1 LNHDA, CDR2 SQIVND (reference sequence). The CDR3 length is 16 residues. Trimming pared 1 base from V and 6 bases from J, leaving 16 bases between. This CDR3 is CASSIVTPGASQPQHF. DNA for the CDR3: TGTGCCAGTAGTATAGTCACCCCAGGGGCGAGTCAGCCCCAGCATTTT.

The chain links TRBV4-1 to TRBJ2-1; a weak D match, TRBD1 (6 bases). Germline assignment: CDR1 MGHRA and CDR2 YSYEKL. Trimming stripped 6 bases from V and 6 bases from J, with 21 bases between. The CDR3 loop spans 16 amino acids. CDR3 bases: TGCGCCAGCAGAAGGAAACAGGGTAAGGTGTCCAATGAGCAGTTCTTC. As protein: CASRRKQGKVSNEQFF.

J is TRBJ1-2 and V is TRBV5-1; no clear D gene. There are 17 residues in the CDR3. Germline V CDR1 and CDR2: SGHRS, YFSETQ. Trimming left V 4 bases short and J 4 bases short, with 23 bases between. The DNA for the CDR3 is TGCGCCAGCAGCCGACGTGGGAGAGGACCTCTGGTCTATGGCTACACCTTC. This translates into CASSRRGRGPLVYGYTF.

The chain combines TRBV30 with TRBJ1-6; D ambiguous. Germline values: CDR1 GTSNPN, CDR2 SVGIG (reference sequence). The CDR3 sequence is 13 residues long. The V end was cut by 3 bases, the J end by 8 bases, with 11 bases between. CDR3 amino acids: CAWRLVPDSPLHF. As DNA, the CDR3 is TGTGCCTGGAGACTAGTCCCAGATTCACCCCTCCACTTT.

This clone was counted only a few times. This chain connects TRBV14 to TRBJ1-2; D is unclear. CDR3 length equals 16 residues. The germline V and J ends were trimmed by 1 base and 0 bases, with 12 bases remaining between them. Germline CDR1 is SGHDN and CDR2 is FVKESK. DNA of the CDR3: TGTGCCAGCAGCCAAGGGTCCCGGAGCTCTAACTATGGCTACACCTTC. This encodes CASSQGSRSSNYGYTF.

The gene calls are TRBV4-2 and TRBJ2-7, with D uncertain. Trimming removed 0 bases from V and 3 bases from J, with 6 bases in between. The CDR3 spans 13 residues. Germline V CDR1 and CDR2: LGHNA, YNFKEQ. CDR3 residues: CASSQDEHYEQYF. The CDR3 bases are TGTGCCAGCAGCCAAGATGAACACTACGAGCAGTACTTC.

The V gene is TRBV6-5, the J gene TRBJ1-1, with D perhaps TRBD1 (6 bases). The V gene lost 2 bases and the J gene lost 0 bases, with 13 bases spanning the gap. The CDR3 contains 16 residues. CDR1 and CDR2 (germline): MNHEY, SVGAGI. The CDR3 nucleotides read TGTGCCAGCAGTTACGGGAACCGGGACATGAACACTGAAGCTTTCTTT. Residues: CASSYGNRDMNTEAFF.

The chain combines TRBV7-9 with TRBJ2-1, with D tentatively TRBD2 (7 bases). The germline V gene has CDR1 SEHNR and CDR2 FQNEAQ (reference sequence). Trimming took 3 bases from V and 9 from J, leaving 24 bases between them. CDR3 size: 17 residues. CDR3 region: CASSFSRGAARISEQFF. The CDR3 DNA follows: TGTGCCAGCAGCTTCTCCCGGGGGGCAGCACGGATCAGTGAGCAGTTCTTC.